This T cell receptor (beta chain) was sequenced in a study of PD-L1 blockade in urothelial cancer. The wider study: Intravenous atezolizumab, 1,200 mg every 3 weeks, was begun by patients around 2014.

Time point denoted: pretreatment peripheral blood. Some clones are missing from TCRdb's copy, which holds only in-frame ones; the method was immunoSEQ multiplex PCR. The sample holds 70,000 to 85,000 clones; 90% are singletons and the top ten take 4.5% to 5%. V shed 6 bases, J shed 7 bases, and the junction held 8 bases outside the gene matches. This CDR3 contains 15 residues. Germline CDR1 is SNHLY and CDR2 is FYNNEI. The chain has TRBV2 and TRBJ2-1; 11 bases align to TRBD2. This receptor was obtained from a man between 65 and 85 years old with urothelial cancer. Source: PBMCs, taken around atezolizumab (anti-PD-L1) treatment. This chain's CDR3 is CASSFTSGSGNEQFF. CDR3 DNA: TGTGCCAGCAGCTTCACTAGCGGGAGCGGTAATGAGCAGTTCTTC.